The next 31 T cell receptor beta chains were all read from a single sample in a study of blood T cell repertoires in COVID-19. This table comes from immunoSEQ multiplex PCR, and its TCRdb copy is limited to in-frame clones, with some not included. Among 140,000 to 150,000 clones, approximately 73% were seen once, and the ten largest hold 4.2%. Sequencing used peripheral blood. The source of these receptors is a man between 60 and 75 years old with acute or convalescent COVID-19.

The chain uses TRBV25-1 and TRBJ1-4; D is uncertain. The germline gives CDR1 MGHDK, CDR2 SYGVNS. V shed 4 bases and J shed 5 bases, with 11 bases lying between them. There are 14 residues in the CDR3. The CDR3 DNA is TGTGCCAGCAGTGTCCGGGAGCCGAATGAAAAACTGTTTTTT. Translated, it gives CASSVREPNEKLFF.

V usage is TRBV4-1 and J usage is TRBJ2-1; 9 bases fit TRBD2. The CDR3 loop spans 16 amino acids. Trimming at V came to 1 base and at J to 7 bases, leaving 8 bases not matched to a gene. Germline CDR1 reads MGHRA; CDR2 reads YSYEKL. The DNA for the CDR3 is TGCGCCAGCAGCCAAGTCGGAAGCGGGAGGAGAAATGAGCAGTTCTTC. Protein: CASSQVGSGRRNEQFF.

The J gene is TRBJ1-6, the V gene TRBV27, with 8 bases fitting TRBD1. Germline trimming cut 5 bases from V and 7 bases from J; bases unmatched to any gene: 7. Germline V CDR1 and CDR2: MNHEY, SMNVEV (reference sequence). This CDR3 comprises 15 residues. DNA for the CDR3: TGTGCCAGCAGTCTTTCAGGGGGCCGGAATTCACCCCTCCACTTT. Residues: CASSLSGGRNSPLHF.

The chain employs TRBV6-5 and TRBJ2-7; a weak D match, TRBD2 (6 bases). The CDR3 runs 14 residues. V was trimmed by 6 bases and J by 1 base, leaving 13 bases between them. CDR1 is MNHEY and CDR2 is SVGAGI in the germline V gene. The CDR3 here is CASREGQNSYEQYF. In DNA, the CDR3 is TGTGCCAGCAGGGAGGGGCAGAATTCCTACGAGCAGTACTTC.

Notes on this clone: This clone may be a read error of a much larger clone one base away. The chain couples TRBV27 to TRBJ1-2; D unresolved. The CDR3 length is 13 residues. V gave up 3 bases and J gave up 0 bases, with 5 bases separating them. CDR1 is MNHEY and CDR2 is SMNVEV in the germline V gene (reference sequence). The CDR3 DNA sequence: TGTGCCAGCAGTTTCTCCGCTAACTATGGCTACACCTTC. Its protein is CASSFSANYGYTF.

J is TRBJ2-3 and V is TRBV9, with 9 bases identical to TRBD2. V lost 6 bases and J lost 3; bases outside the gene matches: 5. Germline V gives CDR1 SGDLS, CDR2 YYNGEE. This CDR3 has 14 amino acids. The CDR3 protein is CASTYTSGTDTQYF. CDR3 coding DNA: TGTGCCAGCACCTACACTAGCGGGACAGATACGCAGTATTTT.

This clone appeared many times. The genes are TRBV5-1 and TRBJ2-7, with 14 bases identical to TRBD2. Per germline, CDR1 SGHRS and CDR2 YFSETQ. The CDR3 has 18 residues. The V segment lost 4 bases and the J segment 3 bases; nucleotides outside the gene matches: 12. In nucleotides, the CDR3 is TGCGCCAGCAGCGGAACTAGGACTAGCGGGAGGTCGCGCTACGAGCAGTACTTC. Encoded protein: CASSGTRTSGRSRYEQYF.

There are a few counts of this clone. The chain uses TRBV15 and TRBJ2-3; D is possibly TRBD2 (6 bases). V shed 4 bases and J shed 1 base, with 30 bases lying between them. The germline V gene has CDR1 LNHNV and CDR2 YYDKDF (reference sequence). This CDR3 has 21 residues. The CDR3 protein is CATSTPHSGGEDEWGTDTQYF. The CDR3 DNA is TGTGCCACCAGCACACCTCACTCAGGAGGGGAGGATGAATGGGGCACAGATACGCAGTATTTT.

This chain uses TRBV5-6 with TRBJ1-2; possible D gene TRBD1, 6 bases. The CDR3 runs 14 residues. V lost 0 bases and J lost 7, with 13 bases in between. From germline, CDR1 is SGHDT and CDR2 YYEEEE. For the CDR3, the DNA is TGTGCCAGCAGCTTGGGGCAGGGGTCTGGTGGCTACACCTTC. Amino acids: CASSLGQGSGGYTF.

The gene calls are TRBV10-3 and TRBJ1-6, with 8 positions matching TRBD1. Germline CDR1 is ENHRY and CDR2 is SYGVKD. This CDR3 is 13 amino acids long. The J segment lost 5 bases and the V segment lost 9 bases, leaving 3 bases of the junction unmatched. CDR3 loop: CAMRDRNNSPLHF. CDR3 nucleotide sequence: TGTGCCATGAGGGACAGGAATAATTCACCCCTCCACTTT.

This rearrangement joins TRBV5-1 to TRBJ2-6; D remains ambiguous. Germline assignment: CDR1 SGHRS and CDR2 YFSETQ. The CDR3 length is 15 residues. V dropped 2 bases and J dropped 2 bases, with 8 bases sitting between them. CDR3 DNA sequence: TGCGCCAGCAGCTTCCCCAGTCCTGGGGCCAACGTCCTGACTTTC. Its translation: CASSFPSPGANVLTF.

This clone has only one observation. V and J are TRBV20-1 and TRBJ2-3, with TRBD2 matching 9 bases. Germline loops: CDR1 DFQATT, CDR2 SNEGSKA (reference sequence). The CDR3 loop spans 14 amino acids. V was clipped by 6 bases and J by 7 bases; unmatched bases: 11. CDR3: CSASFAGGANTQYF. The CDR3 coding sequence is TGCAGTGCCAGTTTCGCGGGAGGGGCGAATACGCAGTATTTT.

This rearrangement joins TRBV5-5 to TRBJ2-3; possible D gene TRBD1, 6 bases. Deletions cut 3 bases from V and 0 bases from J, with 14 bases between. The CDR3 totals 16 residues. Germline V gene sequence: CDR1 SGHKS, CDR2 YYEKEE (reference sequence). CDR3 residues: CASSSDRPHSTDTQYF. CDR3 sequence (DNA): TGTGCCAGCAGCTCAGACAGGCCCCATAGCACAGATACGCAGTATTTT.

The rearrangement joins TRBV6-4 to TRBJ2-1; 9 positions match TRBD2. CDR3 length: 15 amino acids. V shed 0 bases, J shed 9 bases, and the junction held 6 bases outside the gene matches. Germline V gene sequence: CDR1 MRHNA, CDR2 SNTAGT. Here the CDR3 reads CASSDSPGLAIEQFF. The CDR3 DNA is TGTGCCAGCAGTGACTCTCCGGGACTAGCAATTGAGCAGTTCTTC.

The rearrangement joins TRBV6-5 to TRBJ2-2, with D maybe TRBD2 (5 bases). V shed 0 bases and J shed 3 bases, with 11 bases lying between them. CDR1 is MNHEY and CDR2 is SVGAGI in the germline V gene. CDR3 length: 16 amino acids. The CDR3 is CASSYSSSGDTGELFF. The DNA of the CDR3 is TGTGCCAGCAGTTACTCGAGTTCCGGGGACACCGGGGAGCTGTTTTTT.

CDR3 region: CASSLGTIPDTQYF. CDR3 DNA: TGTGCCAGCAGCTTAGGGACTATTCCAGATACGCAGTATTTT. The gene calls are TRBV5-4 and TRBJ2-3, with 7 bases fitting TRBD2. Germline lookup yields CDR1 SGHNT and CDR2 YYREEE (reference sequence). V lost 2 bases, J lost 4 bases, and 4 bases stayed unmatched. This CDR3 has 14 residues. The full variable domain, completed using reference TRBV5-4 and TRBJ2-3, is ETGVTQSPTHLIKTRGQQVTLRCSSQSGHNTVSWYQQALGQGPQFIFQYYREEENGRGNFPPRFSGLQFPNYSSELNVNALELDDSALYLCASSLGTIPDTQYFGPGTRLTVL.

This clone occurred a few times. The same CDR3 arises from other DNA sequences in this sample as well. This sequence joins TRBV5-4 and TRBJ2-7; 8 bases line up with TRBD2. Looked up from germline, CDR1 is SGHNT and CDR2 is YYREEE (reference sequence). The trim removed 5 bases at V and 2 bases at J, leaving 9 bases unmatched. There are 15 residues in the CDR3. CDR3 nucleotides: TGTGCCAGCAGTCCCAGAGCGGGAGTGGCCTACGAGCAGTACTTC. It is translated as CASSPRAGVAYEQYF.

This sequence joins TRBV7-2 and TRBJ2-6; D gene unclear. The CDR3 totals 14 residues. Deletions cut 4 bases from V and 1 base from J, with 5 bases between. CDR1 is SGHTA and CDR2 is FQGNSA in the germline V gene. The DNA of the CDR3 is TGTGCCAGCAGCTCGGGTTCTGGGGCCAACGTCCTGACTTTC. Translated: CASSSGSGANVLTF.

About this clone itself: The same CDR3 arises from other DNA sequences in this sample as well. The chain joins TRBV9 to TRBJ2-7; D might be TRBD2 (5 bases). Trimming removed 0 bases from V and 2 bases from J, with 12 bases in between. The germline V gene has CDR1 SGDLS and CDR2 YYNGEE. The CDR3 consists of 15 residues. The CDR3 region is CASSVAAGSTYEQYF. The CDR3 coding sequence is TGTGCCAGCAGCGTAGCTGCGGGCTCCACCTACGAGCAGTACTTC.

This sequence joins TRBV3-1 (or the pseudogene TRBV3-2) and TRBJ2-1; TRBD1 is a possible D gene (5 bases). Germline loops: CDR1 LGHDT, CDR2 YNNKEL (reference sequence). V dropped 0 bases and J dropped 3 bases, with 12 bases sitting between them. CDR3 length: 16 residues. This CDR3 is CASSQEGLEIYNEQFF. As DNA, the CDR3 is TGTGCCAGCAGCCAAGAGGGGCTAGAGATCTACAATGAGCAGTTCTTC.

The chain links TRBV28 to TRBJ2-3; perhaps TRBD2 as D (6 bases). Germline loops: CDR1 MDHEN, CDR2 SYDVKM. This CDR3 is 14 amino acids long. The germline V and J ends were trimmed by 5 bases and 3 bases, with 12 bases remaining between them. The CDR3 coding sequence is TGTGCCAGCAGTACCGCGGGGAAGACAGATACGCAGTATTTT. This encodes CASSTAGKTDTQYF.

This chain links TRBV12-3 or TRBV12-4 with TRBJ1-1, with D perhaps matching TRBD1 (6 bases). This CDR3 region has 12 residues. V was pared by 5 bases and J by 11 bases, with 15 bases between. CDR3 nucleotides: TGTGCCAGCAGTGCGGCGGGGGCGGGGGCTTTCTTT. Encoded protein: CASSAAGAGAFF.

The rearrangement joins TRBV3-1 (or the pseudogene TRBV3-2) to TRBJ1-5; D perhaps matches TRBD1 (5 bases). Germline CDR1 reads LGHDT; CDR2 reads YNNKEL (reference sequence). The CDR3 is 16 amino acids. With 2 bases removed from V and 4 bases from J, the gap between germline ends came to 15 bases. The CDR3 nucleotides are TGTGCCAGCAGCCAATCCGCGGGACGGGCGAATCAGCCCCAGCATTTT. This gives the protein CASSQSAGRANQPQHF.

This clone showed up just a few times. This chain joins TRBV5-6 and TRBJ1-2; no firm D call. With 4 bases removed from V and 1 base from J, the gap between germline ends came to 17 bases. The CDR3 loop spans 16 amino acids. The V gene's germline CDR1 is SGHDT and CDR2 YYEEEE. CDR3 loop: CASSGERVVSNYGYTF. CDR3 in DNA: TGTGCCAGCAGCGGCGAGAGGGTAGTCAGTAACTATGGCTACACCTTC.

The chain combines TRBV6-5 with TRBJ2-7, with D possibly matching TRBD2 (5 bases). The CDR3 has 14 residues. V was shortened by 0 bases and J by 3 bases, with 9 bases between the two germline ends. Germline lookup yields CDR1 MNHEY and CDR2 SVGAGI. Written as DNA, the CDR3 is TGTGCCAGCAGTTACTCGAACGGGATCTACGAGCAGTACTTC. Its translation is CASSYSNGIYEQYF.

This clone was observed once. The J gene is TRBJ2-1, the V gene TRBV19; 7 bases line up with TRBD1. This CDR3 has 15 residues. The germline V gene encodes CDR1 LNHDA and CDR2 SQIVND (reference sequence). V gave up 6 bases and J gave up 7 bases; unmatched junction bases: 12. The CDR3, as DNA: TGTGCCAGTAGCCAAAACAGGGGCGCTCGAAATGAGCAGTTCTTC. Protein product: CASSQNRGARNEQFF.

This sequence joins TRBV2 and TRBJ1-3, with unresolved D. This CDR3 has 16 amino acids. Trimming took 7 bases from V and 0 from J, leaving 16 bases between them. The V gene's germline CDR1 is SNHLY and CDR2 FYNNEI. The CDR3 is CASTSLGAGSGNTIYF. CDR3 DNA: TGTGCCAGCACCAGCCTGGGCGCCGGCTCTGGAAACACCATATATTTT.

DNA for the CDR3: TGTGCCAGCAGTTTAGACCCGCCGACAGGAGTCGGGTGGAATGAGCAGTTCTTC. Protein: CASSLDPPTGVGWNEQFF. This chain links TRBV27 with TRBJ2-1, with D perhaps matching TRBD1 (6 bases). In germline, CDR1 is MNHEY, CDR2 SMNVEV (reference sequence). CDR3 length: 18 amino acids. Trimming took off 2 bases at V and 7 bases at J, with 24 bases between the two ends.

This chain links TRBV9 with TRBJ2-1; TRBD2 aligns across 10 bases. The CDR3 loop spans 16 amino acids. Looked up from germline, CDR1 is SGDLS and CDR2 is YYNGEE. After removal of 0 bases from V and 8 bases from J, the junction contained 8 bases not matched to a gene. This CDR3 reads CASSVESSGSSDEQFF. In nucleotides, the CDR3 is TGTGCCAGCAGCGTAGAGTCTAGCGGGAGTTCCGATGAGCAGTTCTTC.

V and J are TRBV27 and TRBJ2-1, with 15 bases that match TRBD2. From germline, CDR1 is MNHEY and CDR2 SMNVEV (reference sequence). The CDR3 consists of 18 residues. The V segment lost 2 bases and the J segment 6 bases; nucleotides outside the gene matches: 8. CDR3 amino acids: CASSLTPGTSGRLNEQFF. CDR3 coding DNA: TGTGCCAGCAGTTTAACCCCTGGGACTAGCGGGAGGCTCAATGAGCAGTTCTTC.

V is TRBV5-1 and J is TRBJ1-4, with TRBD1 matching 9 bases. The CDR3 length is 15 residues. Per the germline V gene, CDR1 is SGHRS and CDR2 is YFSETQ. V gave up 2 bases and J gave up 2 bases; unmatched junction bases: 1. As DNA, the CDR3 is TGCGCCAGCAGCTTACAGGGGGCGACTAATGAAAAACTGTTTTTT. It is translated as CASSLQGATNEKLFF.